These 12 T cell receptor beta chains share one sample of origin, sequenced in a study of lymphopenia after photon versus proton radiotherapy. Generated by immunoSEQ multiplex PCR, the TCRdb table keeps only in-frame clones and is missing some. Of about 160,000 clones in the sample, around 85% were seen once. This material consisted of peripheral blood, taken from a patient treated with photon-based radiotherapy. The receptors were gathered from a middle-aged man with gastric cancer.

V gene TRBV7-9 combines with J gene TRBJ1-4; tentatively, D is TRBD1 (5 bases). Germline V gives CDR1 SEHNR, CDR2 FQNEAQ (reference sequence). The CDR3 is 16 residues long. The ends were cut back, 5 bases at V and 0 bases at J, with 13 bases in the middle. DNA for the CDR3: TGTGCCAGCAGCCTCGGGACGATTGCAACTAATGAAAAACTGTTTTTT. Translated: CASSLGTIATNEKLFF.

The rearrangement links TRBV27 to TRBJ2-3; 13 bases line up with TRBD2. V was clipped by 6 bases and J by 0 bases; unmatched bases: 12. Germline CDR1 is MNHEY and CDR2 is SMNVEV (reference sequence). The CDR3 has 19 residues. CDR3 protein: CASSTPGLAGPLSTDTQYF. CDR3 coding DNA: TGTGCCAGCAGCACACCGGGACTAGCGGGACCACTAAGCACAGATACGCAGTATTTT.

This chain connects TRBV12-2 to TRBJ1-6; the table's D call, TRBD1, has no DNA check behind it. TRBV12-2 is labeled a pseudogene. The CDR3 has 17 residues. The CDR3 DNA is TGTGCAAGTCGCTCCCTCGGGGGACAGGGTACTAATTCACCCCTCCACTTT. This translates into CASRSLGGQGTNSPLHF.

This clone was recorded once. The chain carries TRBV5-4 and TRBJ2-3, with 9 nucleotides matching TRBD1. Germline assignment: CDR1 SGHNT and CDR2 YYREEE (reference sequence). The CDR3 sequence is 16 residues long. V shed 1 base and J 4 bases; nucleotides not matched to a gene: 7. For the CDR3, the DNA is TGTGCCAGCAGCTTGCTCCGACAGGGGGTCGCAGATACGCAGTATTTT. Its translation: CASSLLRQGVADTQYF. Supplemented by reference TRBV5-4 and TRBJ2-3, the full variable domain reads ETGVTQSPTHLIKTRGQQVTLRCSSQSGHNTVSWYQQALGQGPQFIFQYYREEENGRGNFPPRFSGLQFPNYSSELNVNALELDDSALYLCASSLLRQGVADTQYFGPGTRLTVL.

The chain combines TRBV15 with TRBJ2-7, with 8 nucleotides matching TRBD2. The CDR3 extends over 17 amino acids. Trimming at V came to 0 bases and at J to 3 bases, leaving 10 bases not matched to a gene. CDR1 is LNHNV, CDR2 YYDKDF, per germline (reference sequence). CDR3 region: CATSRDRGVGRDYEQYF. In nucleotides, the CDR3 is TGTGCCACCAGCAGAGACCGTGGAGTCGGGAGGGACTACGAGCAGTACTTC.

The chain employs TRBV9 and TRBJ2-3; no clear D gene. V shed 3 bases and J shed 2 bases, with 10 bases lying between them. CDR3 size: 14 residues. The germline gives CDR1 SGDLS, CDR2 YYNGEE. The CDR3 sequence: CASSEDGTTDTQYF. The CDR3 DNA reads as TGTGCCAGCAGCGAAGACGGAACCACAGATACGCAGTATTTT.

CDR3 DNA: TGTGCCAGCAGCGGGAGGACAGGGTGGAACTCCTACGAGCAGTACTTC. Encoded protein: CASSGRTGWNSYEQYF. V is TRBV5-8 and J is TRBJ2-7; TRBD1 agrees at 8 bases. The CDR3 is 16 amino acids. In germline, CDR1 is SGHTS, CDR2 YDEGEE. V lost 4 bases to trimming and J lost 0 bases; unmatched junction nucleotides: 9.

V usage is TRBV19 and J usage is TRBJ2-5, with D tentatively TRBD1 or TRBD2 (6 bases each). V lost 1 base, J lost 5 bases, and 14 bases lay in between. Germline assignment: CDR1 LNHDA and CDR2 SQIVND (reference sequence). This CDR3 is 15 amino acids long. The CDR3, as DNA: TGTGCCAGTAGTATAGGCCCGGGGGCGCGGGAGACCCAGTACTTC. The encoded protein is CASSIGPGARETQYF.

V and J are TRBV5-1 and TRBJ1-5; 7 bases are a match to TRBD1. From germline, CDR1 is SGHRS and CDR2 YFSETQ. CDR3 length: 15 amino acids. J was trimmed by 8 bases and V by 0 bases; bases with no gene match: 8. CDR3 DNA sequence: TGCGCCAGCAGCTTGGAGGGGGCGCAGGGAGAGCCCCAGCATTTT. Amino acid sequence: CASSLEGAQGEPQHF.

The CDR3 region has the DNA TGTGCCAGCCCTCGGGAGGGCCGTCTCAATGAGCAGTTCTTC. Protein: CASPREGRLNEQFF. This chain uses TRBV6-1 with TRBJ2-1; TRBD2 matches at 8 bases. The J segment lost 6 bases and the V segment lost 8 bases, leaving 9 bases of the junction unmatched. CDR3 length equals 14 residues. Looked up from germline, CDR1 is MNHNS and CDR2 is SASEGT.

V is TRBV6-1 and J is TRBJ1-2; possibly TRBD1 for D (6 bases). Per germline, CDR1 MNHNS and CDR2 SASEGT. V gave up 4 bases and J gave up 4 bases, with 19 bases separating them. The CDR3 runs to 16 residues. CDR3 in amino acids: CASSADRNQFIYGYTF. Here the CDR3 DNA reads TGTGCCAGCAGTGCCGACAGGAACCAATTTATCTATGGCTACACCTTC.

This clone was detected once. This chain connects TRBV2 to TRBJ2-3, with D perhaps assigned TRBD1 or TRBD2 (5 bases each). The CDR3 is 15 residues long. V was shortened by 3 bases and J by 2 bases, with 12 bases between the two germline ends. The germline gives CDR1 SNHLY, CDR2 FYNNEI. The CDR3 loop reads CASSDNGGSTDTQYF. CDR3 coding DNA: TGTGCCAGCAGTGATAATGGGGGTTCCACAGATACGCAGTATTTT.